Reported below is one T cell receptor (beta chain). Its antigen is currently unknown. This record belongs to a study of T cell responses to AZD1222 COVID-19 vaccine. Study-level results: Vaccine-associated CD4 TCRs spanned spike, dominant at 160-218 and 743-854. Donors skewed white British and female; clonal diversity was possibly underestimated.

Assay: immunoSEQ multiplex PCR; the TCRdb copy retains only in-frame clones and omits some. The sample has about 97,000 clones, 70% to 90% seen once. Between the trimmed V and J ends, which lost 0 bases and 5 bases, there was a span of 15 bases. This CDR3 is 16 amino acids long. CDR1 SGHNT and CDR2 YYREEE come from the germline V gene (reference sequence). The clonotype originates from an adult in good health. The gene calls are TRBV5-4 and TRBJ2-1; D uncertain. The sequencing here drew on peripheral blood, taken on day 0 of AZD1222 vaccination. CDR3 sequence: CASSLAKGYAHNEQFF. Here the CDR3 DNA reads TGTGCCAGCAGCTTGGCCAAGGGATACGCACACAATGAGCAGTTCTTC. The full variable domain, with the rest looked up from reference TRBV5-4 and TRBJ2-1, is ETGVTQSPTHLIKTRGQQVTLRCSSQSGHNTVSWYQQALGQGPQFIFQYYREEENGRGNFPPRFSGLQFPNYSSELNVNALELDDSALYLCASSLAKGYAHNEQFFGPGTRLTVL.